This TCR beta chain was sequenced for a study of blood T cell repertoires in COVID-19 (dated by TCRdb to 2018 to 2020). About the study as a whole: Samples covering the acute and convalescent phases of COVID-19 were provided by collaborators in the United States, Italy and Spain. The prospective study material was composed of cDNA or gDNA derived from T cells, B-cell-depleted T cells, or PBMCs. Deeply sampled blood TCRbeta repertoires from subjects exposed to, actively infected with, or recovered from COVID-19 were included in the dataset. The repertoires were released in a freely available public database meant as a resource for research on the immune response to SARS-CoV-2. The samples were drawn from two sources: the first 160 participants of the ongoing ImmuneRACE study, and over 950 subjects contributed by 6 global collaborators. Nearly every sample came with metadata listing a de-identified subject ID, COVID-19 status, age in years and sex. HLA class I and class II types, where available, came from metadata supplied by the sample provider rather than from assay-based typing.

TCRbeta CDR3 regions were amplified from genomic DNA using the immunoSEQ Assay, a bias-controlled multiplex PCR. In the paper's pipeline: Nucleated cell counts per sample were estimated from amplification of reference gene primers within the assay. To quantify the absolute abundance of each unique TCRbeta CDR3 rearrangement, sequence reads were collapsed and filtered. For each sample, productive Simpson clonality was calculated by taking the square root of Simpson's diversity index across productive rearrangements. Here the immuneACCESS table is served through TCRdb, limited to in-frame sequences with V and J called. Missing clones are a known gap in these copies; in checked studies unresolved V genes cover under half, and the rest lacks a known reason. V, J and clone size are those of that table, while D and trimming were read from the DNA. The sample data list 350,000 or so clones, and around 90% of these were observed just once. Around 7% of the sample belongs to the ten largest clones.

Trimming removed 6 bases from V and 7 bases from J, leaving 13 bases between the germline ends. Including the terminal cysteine and phenylalanine, the CDR3 comprises 12 residues. The retained sequence is limited to the CDR3, 36 bases, with the frame set at the first base. From a lookup of the germline V gene, CDR1 and CDR2 are SGDLS and YYNGEE. Here is what the overall study found, with its caveats: The amount of clinical and demographic metadata varied by source and participant and was provided uncurated.

On this clone: Its cognate antigen has yet to be identified. One base away there is no much larger clone; base qualities are not given.

The collaborating institutions used their own protocols to collect whole blood in K2EDTA tubes. Collaborator samples were shipped for TCRbeta analysis as frozen whole blood, isolated PBMCs, or DNA extracted from either sample type. The TCR originated in a man aged 18 to 35 with active or convalescent COVID-19. The rearrangement joined TRBV9 to TRBJ1-2; the D gene is perhaps TRBD1, on 5 matching bases. The sample was peripheral blood. The CDR3 region reads CASMSGKSGYTF. The nucleotides read TGTGCCAGCATGTCAGGGAAAAGTGGCTACACCTTC. Reference TRBV9 and TRBJ1-2 proteins supply the regions before and after the CDR3; the full variable domain is: DSGVTQTPKHLITATGQRVTLRCSPRSGDLSVYWYQQSLDQGLQFLIQYYNGEERAKGNILERFSAQQFPDLHSELNLSSLELGDSALYFCASMSGKSGYTFGSGTRLTVV.